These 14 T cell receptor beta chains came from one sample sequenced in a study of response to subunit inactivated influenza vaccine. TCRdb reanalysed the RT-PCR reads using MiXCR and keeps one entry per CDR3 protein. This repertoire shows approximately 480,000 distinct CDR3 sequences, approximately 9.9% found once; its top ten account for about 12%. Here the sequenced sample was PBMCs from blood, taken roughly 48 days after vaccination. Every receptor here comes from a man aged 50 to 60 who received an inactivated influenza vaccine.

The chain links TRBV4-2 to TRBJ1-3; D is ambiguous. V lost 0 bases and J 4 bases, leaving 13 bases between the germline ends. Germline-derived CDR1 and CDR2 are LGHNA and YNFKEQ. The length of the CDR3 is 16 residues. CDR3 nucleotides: TGTGCCAGCAGCCAAGACGCGCCAGGAGTAGGAAACACCATATATTTT. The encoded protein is CASSQDAPGVGNTIYF.

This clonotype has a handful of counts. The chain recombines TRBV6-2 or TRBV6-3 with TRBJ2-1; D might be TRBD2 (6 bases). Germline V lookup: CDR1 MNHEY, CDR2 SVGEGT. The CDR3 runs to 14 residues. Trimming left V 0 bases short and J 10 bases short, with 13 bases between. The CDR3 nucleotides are TGTGCCAGCAGTTACTCGATACTAGCTCCAGAGCAGTTCTTC. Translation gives CASSYSILAPEQFF.

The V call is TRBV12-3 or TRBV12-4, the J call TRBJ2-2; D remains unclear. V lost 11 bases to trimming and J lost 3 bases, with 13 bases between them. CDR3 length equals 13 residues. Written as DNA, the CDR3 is TGTGCCGTACAGTTCACCGACACCGGGGAGCTGTTTTTT. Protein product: CAVQFTDTGELFF.

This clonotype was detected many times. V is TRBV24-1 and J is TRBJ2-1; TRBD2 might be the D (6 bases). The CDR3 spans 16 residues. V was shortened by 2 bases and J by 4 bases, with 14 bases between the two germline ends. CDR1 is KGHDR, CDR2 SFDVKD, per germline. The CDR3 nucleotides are TGTGCCACCAGTGATTCGACGACTAGATTATACAATGAGCAGTTCTTC. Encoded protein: CATSDSTTRLYNEQFF.

The CDR3 nucleotides read TGTGCCAGCAGCCGATATCCACGACTGCGATCCTCTGGAGGCACAGATACGCAGTATTTT. Translated, it gives CASSRYPRLRSSGGTDTQYF. The V gene is TRBV11-2, the J gene TRBJ2-3; D unclear. The CDR3 has 20 residues. Trimming removed 5 bases from V and 1 base from J, with 28 bases in between. The germline gives CDR1 SGHAT, CDR2 FQNNGV. Supplemented by reference TRBV11-2 and TRBJ2-3, the full variable domain reads EAGVAQSPRYKIIEKRQSVAFWCNPISGHATLYWYQQILGQGPKLLIQFQNNGVVDDSQLPKDRFSAERLKGVDSTLKIQPAKLEDSAVYLCASSRYPRLRSSGGTDTQYFGPGTRLTVL.

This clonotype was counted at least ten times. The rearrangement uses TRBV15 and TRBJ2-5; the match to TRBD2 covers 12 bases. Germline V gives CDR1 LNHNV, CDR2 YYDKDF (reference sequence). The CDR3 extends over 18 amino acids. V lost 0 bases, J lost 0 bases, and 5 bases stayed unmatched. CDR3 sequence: CATSRDGWTSGNQETQYF. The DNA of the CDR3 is TGTGCCACCAGCAGAGACGGATGGACTAGCGGGAACCAAGAGACCCAGTACTTC.

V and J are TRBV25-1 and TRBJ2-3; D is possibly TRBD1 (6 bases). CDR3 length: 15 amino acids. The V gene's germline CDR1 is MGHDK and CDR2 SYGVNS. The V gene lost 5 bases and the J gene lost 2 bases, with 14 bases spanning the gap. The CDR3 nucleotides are TGTGCCAGCAGTACGACAGGATTTTTCACAGATACGCAGTATTTT. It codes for CASSTTGFFTDTQYF.

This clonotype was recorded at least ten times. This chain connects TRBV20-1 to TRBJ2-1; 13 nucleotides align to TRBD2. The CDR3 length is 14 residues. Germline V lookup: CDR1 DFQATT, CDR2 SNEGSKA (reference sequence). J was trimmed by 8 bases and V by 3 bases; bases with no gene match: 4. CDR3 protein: CSARGLAGSHEQFF. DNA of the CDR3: TGCAGTGCTAGGGGACTAGCGGGAAGTCATGAGCAGTTCTTC.

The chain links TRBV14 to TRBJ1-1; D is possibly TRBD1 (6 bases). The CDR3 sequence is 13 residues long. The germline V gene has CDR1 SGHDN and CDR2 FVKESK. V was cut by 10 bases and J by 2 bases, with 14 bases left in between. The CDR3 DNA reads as TGTGCCACCAGTGCGACAGGCAACACTGAAGCTTTCTTT. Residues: CATSATGNTEAFF.

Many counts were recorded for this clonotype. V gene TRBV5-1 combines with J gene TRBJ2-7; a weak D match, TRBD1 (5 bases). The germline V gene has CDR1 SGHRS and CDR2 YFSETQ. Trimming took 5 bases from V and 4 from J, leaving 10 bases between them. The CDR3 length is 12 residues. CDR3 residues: CASRRGAYEQYF. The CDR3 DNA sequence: TGCGCCAGCAGACGTGGGGCGTACGAGCAGTACTTC.

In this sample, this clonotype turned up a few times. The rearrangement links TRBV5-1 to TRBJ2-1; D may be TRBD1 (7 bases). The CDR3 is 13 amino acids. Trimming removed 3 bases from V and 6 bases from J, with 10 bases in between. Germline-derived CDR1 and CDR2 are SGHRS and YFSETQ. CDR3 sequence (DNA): TGCGCCAGCAGCTACCAGGGGGGCAATGAGCAGTTCTTC. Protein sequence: CASSYQGGNEQFF.

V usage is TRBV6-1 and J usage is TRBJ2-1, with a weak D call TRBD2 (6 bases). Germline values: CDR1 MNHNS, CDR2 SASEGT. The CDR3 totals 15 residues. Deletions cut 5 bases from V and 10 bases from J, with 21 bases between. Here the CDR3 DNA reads TGTGCCAGCAGTCCGCCGCGGGGTCTTACAACGGAGCAGTTCTTC. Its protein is CASSPPRGLTTEQFF.

CDR3 bases: TGTGCCAGCAGTATTACACGGAACACTGAAGCTTTCTTT. It codes for CASSITRNTEAFF. The genes are TRBV12-3 or TRBV12-4 and TRBJ1-1; D is uncertain. The CDR3 covers 13 residues. Trimming shortened V by 5 bases and J by 1 base, and 8 bases separated the two germline ends.

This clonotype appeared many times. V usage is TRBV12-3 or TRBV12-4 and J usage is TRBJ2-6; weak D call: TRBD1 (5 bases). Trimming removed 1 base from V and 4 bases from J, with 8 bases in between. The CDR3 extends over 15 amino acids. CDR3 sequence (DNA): TGTGCCAGCAGTTTAGGGGGCCTGGGGGCCAACGTCCTGACTTTC. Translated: CASSLGGLGANVLTF.